This entry lists 26 T cell receptor beta chains sequenced from one sample in a study of T-cell reconstitution after alpha-beta-depleted transplantation in children. Unique molecular identifiers were used to barcode this TCRbeta library. MiXCR was run by TCRdb on the PCR reads, yielding one entry per CDR3 protein. The data contain about 980,000 distinct CDR3 sequences, less than 30% of them seen just once; the ten biggest clones take up more than 25%. This specimen was PBMCs, mostly from graft donor cells, taken 360 days after TCRalphabeta/CD19-depleted stem cell transplant. The source is a boy in the first two years of life who had a stem cell transplant for SCID, so the T cells may come from the graft donor.

The table lists this clonotype with a few counts. The genes are TRBV7-2 and TRBJ1-5, with 9 bases matching TRBD1. The V gene's germline CDR1 is SGHTA and CDR2 FQGNSA. Losses at the gene ends were 5 bases for V and 5 bases for J; bases not matched to a gene: 10. This CDR3 spans 16 amino acids. The CDR3 spells CASSRQGGQSHQPQHF. The CDR3 region has the DNA TGTGCCAGCAGCCGACAGGGGGGACAATCTCATCAGCCCCAGCATTTT.

The chain has TRBV27 and TRBJ2-3; D may be TRBD1 or TRBD2 (5 bases each). V gave up 4 bases and J gave up 5 bases, with 19 bases separating them. The CDR3 is 16 residues long. Germline CDR1 and CDR2: MNHEY and SMNVEV (reference sequence). The CDR3 loop reads CASSSPFRRGRDTQYF. The CDR3 coding sequence is TGTGCCAGCAGTTCCCCCTTTCGAAGGGGACGAGATACGCAGTATTTT.

This clonotype has only a few counts. For the CDR3, the DNA is TGCGCCAGCAGCGCCCGACCTGGGCTAGCGGGGGGAGAGCAGTTCTTC. Residues: CASSARPGLAGGEQFF. The rearrangement joins TRBV4-1 to TRBJ2-1, with 11 bases fitting TRBD2. This CDR3 comprises 16 residues. Germline trimming cut 5 bases from V and 10 bases from J; bases unmatched to any gene: 13. From germline, CDR1 is MGHRA and CDR2 YSYEKL.

The J gene is TRBJ2-2, the V gene TRBV6-1, with D uncertain. The CDR3 is 13 residues long. Trimming shortened V by 10 bases and J by 4 bases, and 13 bases separated the two germline ends. The germline V gene encodes CDR1 MNHNS and CDR2 SASEGT. The CDR3, as DNA: TGTGCCACTACGGTACAGCCCACCGGGGAGCTGTTTTTT. Encoded protein: CATTVQPTGELFF.

This clonotype was recorded a few times. The chain joins TRBV10-3 to TRBJ2-6, with D perhaps TRBD2 (5 bases). The germline CDR1 and CDR2 sequences are ENHRY and SYGVKD. V lost 3 bases, J lost 0 bases, and 9 bases lay in between. This CDR3 has 16 amino acids. The DNA for the CDR3 is TGTGCCATCAGTGATGAGCGGTTCTCTGGGGCCAACGTCCTGACTTTC. Protein product: CAISDERFSGANVLTF.

The chain combines TRBV12-3 or TRBV12-4 with TRBJ2-2, with D perhaps TRBD1 or TRBD2 (6 bases each). The V end was cut by 8 bases, the J end by 4 bases, with 20 bases between. This CDR3 has 16 residues. The DNA of the CDR3 is TGTGCCAGCGGTTCGAACCCGGGGGCCCTCACCGGGGAGCTGTTTTTT. Protein: CASGSNPGALTGELFF.

The V call is TRBV5-4, the J call TRBJ1-1, with TRBD1 matching over 8 bases. With 2 bases clipped from V and 0 bases from J, the junction kept 6 bases outside the gene matches. The CDR3 consists of 16 residues. The germline V gene has CDR1 SGHNT and CDR2 YYREEE (reference sequence). CDR3 residues: CASSFDRGLMNTEAFF. CDR3 in DNA: TGTGCCAGCAGCTTCGACAGGGGCCTCATGAACACTGAAGCTTTCTTT.

The chain has TRBV12-3 or TRBV12-4 and TRBJ2-3, with 8 bases aligning to TRBD2. The CDR3 consists of 16 residues. Trimming at V came to 4 bases and at J to 2 bases, leaving 8 bases not matched to a gene. The CDR3 region is CASSSYLAGPTDTQYF. Written as DNA, the CDR3 is TGTGCCAGCAGTTCGTACTTAGCGGGGCCCACAGATACGCAGTATTTT.

The chain recombines TRBV5-1 with TRBJ2-7; perhaps D is TRBD1 or TRBD2 (5 bases each). The CDR3 runs 15 residues. V was trimmed by 0 bases and J by 5 bases, leaving 15 bases between them. Germline-derived CDR1 and CDR2 are SGHRS and YFSETQ. For the CDR3, the DNA is TGCGCCAGCAGCTTGGACAGGCTGGAGGTTCACGAGCAGTACTTC. Encoded protein: CASSLDRLEVHEQYF.

At least ten counts were recorded for this clonotype. J is TRBJ2-7 and V is TRBV20-1; tentatively, D is TRBD1 (6 bases). Germline V gene data show CDR1 as DFQATT and CDR2 as SNEGSKA (reference sequence). The CDR3 has 11 amino acids. The ends were cut back, 6 bases at V and 7 bases at J, with 13 bases in the middle. The CDR3 reads CSAIRQGEQYF. In DNA form, the CDR3 reads TGCAGTGCCATACGTCAGGGGGAGCAGTACTTC.

This clonotype was picked up a small number of times. The chain uses TRBV4-1 and TRBJ2-5, with a weak D call TRBD1 (5 bases). Germline V gives CDR1 MGHRA, CDR2 YSYEKL. This CDR3 is built from 15 residues. V was clipped by 4 bases and J by 5 bases, with 17 bases between them. The CDR3 bases are TGCGCCAGCAGCCCCCTGGGGCTAGTAGGGGAGACCCAGTACTTC. The encoded protein is CASSPLGLVGETQYF.

The V and J genes are TRBV10-3 and TRBJ1-4; TRBD1 agrees at 8 bases. The junction had 6 bases not matched to a gene; V was cut back by 3 bases and J by 0 bases. The CDR3 runs 17 residues. Germline lookup yields CDR1 ENHRY and CDR2 SYGVKD. This CDR3 is CAISEGRGPTTNEKLFF. CDR3 DNA sequence: TGTGCCATCAGTGAAGGCAGGGGGCCCACAACTAATGAAAAACTGTTTTTT.

This clonotype was seen a handful of times. The chain is built from TRBV12-3 or TRBV12-4 and TRBJ2-7; 7 bases line up with TRBD2. V dropped 5 bases and J dropped 3; count of bases not matched to a gene: 7. The CDR3 is made up of 14 amino acids. The CDR3 DNA reads TGTGCCAGCAGTAGGCGCAGCGGGGACTACGAGCAGTACTTC. Translated: CASSRRSGDYEQYF.

The chain joins TRBV20-1 to TRBJ2-6; D might be TRBD1 (6 bases). The CDR3 runs to 15 residues. Germline V lookup: CDR1 DFQATT, CDR2 SNEGSKA (reference sequence). Trimming took off 5 bases at V and 0 bases at J, with 11 bases between the two ends. The CDR3 DNA is TGCAGTGCTCCGGGACAATCCTCTGGGGCCAACGTCCTGACTTTC. Translating gives CSAPGQSSGANVLTF.

The rearrangement joins TRBV28 to TRBJ2-5, with 9 positions matching TRBD2. Losses at the gene ends were 3 bases for V and 2 bases for J; bases not matched to a gene: 7. CDR3 length: 16 amino acids. Germline V lookup: CDR1 MDHEN, CDR2 SYDVKM. The chain's CDR3 is CASSFPAGGIQETQYF. Written as DNA, the CDR3 is TGTGCCAGCAGTTTCCCAGCGGGGGGAATTCAAGAGACCCAGTACTTC.

This clonotype has a single count. V usage is TRBV6-1 and J usage is TRBJ2-5, with TRBD2 matching over 16 bases. The CDR3 runs 17 residues. Unmatched junction bases numbered 8, after V lost 5 bases and J lost 5 bases. Germline values: CDR1 MNHNS, CDR2 SASEGT. The CDR3 region has the DNA TGTGCCAGCAGTCTGGGACTAGCGGGGGGGCGTGGGGAGACCCAGTACTTC. Its protein product is CASSLGLAGGRGETQYF.

This clonotype turned up a few times. The chain carries TRBV7-9 and TRBJ2-1; D ambiguous. Per germline, CDR1 SEHNR and CDR2 FQNEAQ (reference sequence). Trimming cost V 4 bases and J 9 bases, with 10 bases left between them. This CDR3 is 12 amino acids long. For the CDR3, the DNA is TGTGCCAGCAGCTCTAGTTGGGCTGAGCAGTTCTTC. Protein: CASSSSWAEQFF. The whole variable domain, remainder taken from reference TRBV7-9 and TRBJ2-1, is DTGVSQNPRHKITKRGQNVTFRCDPISEHNRLYWYRQTLGQGPEFLTYFQNEAQLEKSRLLSDRFSAERPKGSFSTLEIQRTEQGDSAMYLCASSSSWAEQFFGPGTRLTVL.

This clonotype was seen only a few times. CDR3 sequence: CSAKKIRRTSGGYEQYF. CDR3 sequence (DNA): TGCAGTGCTAAGAAAATTCGTCGGACTAGCGGGGGCTACGAGCAGTACTTC. The chain joins TRBV20-1 to TRBJ2-7; 13 bases align to TRBD2. The germline V gene encodes CDR1 DFQATT and CDR2 SNEGSKA (reference sequence). The CDR3 loop spans 17 amino acids. Germline trimming cut 4 bases from V and 3 bases from J; bases unmatched to any gene: 12.

The sample holds a few counts of this clonotype. The rearrangement links TRBV12-3 or TRBV12-4 to TRBJ2-5, with 8 bases matching TRBD1. The trim removed 5 bases at V and 4 bases at J, leaving 9 bases unmatched. This CDR3 contains 15 residues. DNA of the CDR3: TGTGCCAGCAGTGCCCGGACAGGGACGTCAGAGACCCAGTACTTC. Amino acid sequence: CASSARTGTSETQYF.

CDR3 residues: CASSDGTTIFGQPQHF. The CDR3 coding sequence is TGTGCCAGCAGTGATGGGACTACGATCTTTGGTCAGCCCCAGCATTTT. The V gene is TRBV2, the J gene TRBJ1-5; perhaps TRBD1 as D (5 bases). V was clipped by 3 bases and J by 6 bases, with 18 bases between them. The CDR3 spans 16 residues. Germline V gene lookup returns CDR1 SNHLY and CDR2 FYNNEI.

The rearrangement uses TRBV7-2 and TRBJ2-7; no reliable D call. V lost 1 base, J lost 4 bases, and 11 bases lay in between. The CDR3 covers 14 residues. Germline V CDR1 and CDR2: SGHTA, FQGNSA. CDR3 amino acids: CASSLDRLKYEQYF. In DNA, the CDR3 is TGTGCCAGCAGCTTAGACCGGCTTAAATACGAGCAGTACTTC.

V usage is TRBV27 and J usage is TRBJ1-1; possibly TRBD1 for D (5 bases). CDR3 size: 14 residues. With 5 bases removed from V and 4 bases from J, the gap between germline ends came to 14 bases. The V gene's germline CDR1 is MNHEY and CDR2 SMNVEV (reference sequence). Here the CDR3 DNA reads TGTGCCAGCAGTCCCCGGACACTAAGCACTGAAGCTTTCTTT. It encodes CASSPRTLSTEAFF.

This sequence joins TRBV12-3 or TRBV12-4 and TRBJ2-3; a weak D match, TRBD1 (5 bases). This CDR3 has 20 amino acids. Trimming pared 1 base from V and 0 bases from J, leaving 23 bases between. DNA for the CDR3: TGTGCCAGCAGTTTAGTTTGGGGCGGACCGCGAGCGACAAGCACAGATACGCAGTATTTT. Its translation is CASSLVWGGPRATSTDTQYF.

This rearrangement joins TRBV25-1 to TRBJ2-5; tentative D call: TRBD1 (9 bases). CDR1 and CDR2 from the germline V gene are MGHDK and SYGVNS. The ends were cut back, 1 base at V and 7 bases at J, with 19 bases in the middle. This CDR3 has 16 residues. The CDR3 protein is CASSESGRGQGMTQYF. The CDR3 DNA is TGTGCCAGCAGTGAATCCGGGAGGGGACAGGGAATGACCCAGTACTTC.

This clonotype was counted between two and nine times. The rearrangement links TRBV12-3 or TRBV12-4 to TRBJ2-3; perhaps TRBD2 as D (5 bases). The CDR3 length is 15 residues. V was trimmed by 3 bases and J by 2 bases, leaving 12 bases between them. The CDR3 coding sequence is TGTGCCAGCAGTTTCTGGACTCTTGACACAGATACGCAGTATTTT. Translation gives CASSFWTLDTDTQYF.

The gene calls are TRBV18 and TRBJ1-5, with D hard to call. There are 14 residues in the CDR3. CDR1 and CDR2 from the germline V gene are KGHSH and LQKENI. V was trimmed by 1 base and J by 7 bases, leaving 11 bases between them. CDR3 nucleotide sequence: TGTGCCAGCTCACCACTCCAGGACCGACAGCCCCAGCATTTT. This codes for CASSPLQDRQPQHF. The full variable domain, with the rest looked up from reference TRBV18 and TRBJ1-5, is NAGVMQNPRHLVRRRGQEARLRCSPMKGHSHVYWYRQLPEEGLKFMVYLQKENIIDESGMPKERFSAEFPKEGPSILRIQQVVRGDSAAYFCASSPLQDRQPQHFGDGTRLSIL.